This TCR beta chain stems from a study of cytomegalovirus exposure and HLA in healthy donors. The PCR employed 60 Vbeta primers together with 13 Jbeta primers. Using immunoSEQ multiplex PCR, the repertoire was profiled, and TCRdb retains in-frame clones only, with some absent. This sample yields roughly 120,000 clones, of which around 80% are seen a single time; less than 3.5% belongs to the top ten. CDR1 SGHRS and CDR2 YFSETQ come from the germline V gene. The CDR3 is 17 residues long. After removal of 3 bases from V and 0 bases from J, the junction contained 7 bases not matched to a gene. Study-wide findings and caveats: Based on reports, TCR beta sequences accurately predicted HLA-A and HLA-B alleles for most subjects. Some segments of the V type, notably TRBV6-2 and TRBV6-3, were excluded as indistinguishable.

This clone has only one observation. Its target is not known. The sequenced sample consisted of PBMCs. V usage is TRBV5-1 and J usage is TRBJ1-5; 9 nucleotides align to TRBD1. The receptor was derived from a woman aged 40-49 years in good health and CMV-seropositive. This chain's CDR3 is CASSWAGTGYSNQPQHF. The CDR3 bases are TGCGCCAGCAGCTGGGCCGGGACAGGGTATAGCAATCAGCCCCAGCATTTT.